The entry that follows covers one T cell receptor (beta chain) sequence. Its cognate antigen is unknown. The sample belongs to a study of blood T cells in healthy people across ages. Overall study findings and caveats: Naive T cell percentage showed a strong correlation with TCR beta diversity.

A sample-barcoded 5' primer and a J-beta primer mix were used in a second PCR of roughly 6 to 11 cycles. TCRdb re-called the 5' RACE reads with MiXCR, one entry per CDR3 protein. The repertoire holds about 1.8 million distinct CDR3 sequences, with just under 50% as singletons. With 2 bases removed from V and 6 bases from J, the gap between germline ends came to 7 bases. The CDR3 is made up of 11 amino acids. Germline values: CDR1 DFQATT, CDR2 SNEGSKA (reference sequence). The chain carries TRBV20-1 and TRBJ1-2; D gene unclear. The clonotype originates from a woman in her thirties or forties in good health. The material sequenced was blood. CDR3 sequence reads: CSARIPDGYTF. The CDR3 DNA sequence: TGCAGTGCTAGAATCCCGGATGGCTACACCTTC.